A selection of T cell receptor beta chains follows, all from one sample in a study of identifying expanded T cells in peripheral blood. The repertoire was sequenced with immunoSEQ multiplex PCR; TCRdb's copy has only in-frame clones and lacks some. The table has about 80,000 clones, 84% seen once. The sequencing sample was made of blood. The source of these receptors is a person aged 18 to 70 in good health. The CDR3 runs from the conserved cysteine through the conserved F or W. The D gene is left open where the match is weak. Size values are once, few and many counts, or a class for expanded clones, and some rows have none.

j_call d_call clone_size v_call cdr3_length cdr3_aa cdr3_nt
TRBJ2-6 . . TRBV7-3 19 CASSLKQKVVMSGANVLTF TGTGCCAGCAGCTTAAAACAGAAAGTGGTTATGTCTGGGGCCAACGTCCTGACTTTC
TRBJ2-1 . . TRBV9 14 CASSPSGLLDEQFF TGTGCCAGCAGCCCTTCGGGTCTTTTAGATGAGCAGTTCTTC
TRBJ2-5 . once TRBV7-3 13 CASSSGFQETQYF TGTGCCAGCAGCTCCGGGTTCCAAGAGACCCAGTACTTC
TRBJ1-1 TRBD1 . TRBV11-3 16 CASSPGQGGRGTEAFF TGTGCCAGCAGCCCGGGACAGGGGGGTAGGGGCACTGAAGCTTTCTTT
TRBJ2-2 . . TRBV18 15 CASSPMMAETGELFF TGTGCCAGCTCACCCATGATGGCGGAGACCGGGGAGCTGTTTTTT
TRBJ2-1 . . TRBV9 15 CASSSRQGTDNEQFF TGTGCCAGCAGTTCTCGGCAGGGGACGGACAATGAGCAGTTCTTC
TRBJ1-1 TRBD1 few TRBV9 15 CASSPLQAGGAVAFF TGTGCCAGCAGCCCACTTCAGGCAGGGGGCGCGGTGGCTTTCTTT
TRBJ2-3 . . TRBV7-9 15 CASSFSGTSTDTQYF TGTGCCAGCAGCTTTTCCGGGACAAGCACAGATACGCAGTATTTT
TRBJ2-3 . . TRBV7-2 16 CASSLEGRGVTDTQYF TGTGCCAGCAGCTTAGAAGGGAGGGGGGTCACAGATACGCAGTATTTT
TRBJ1-5 . . TRBV4-3 15 CASSQEFNSNQPQHF TGCGCCAGCAGCCAAGAATTTAATAGCAATCAGCCCCAGCATTTT
TRBJ2-7 TRBD2 . TRBV13 19 CASSPNPTSGRVVTYEQYF TGTGCCAGCAGCCCAAACCCGACTAGCGGGAGGGTCGTTACTTACGAGCAGTACTTC
TRBJ1-1 . . TRBV28 12 CASTDLNTEAFF TGTGCCAGCACAGACCTGAACACTGAAGCTTTCTTT
TRBJ1-5 . . TRBV7-2 18 CASSLQGSTGAREQPQHF TGTGCCAGCAGCTTACAGGGGTCTACGGGTGCGCGGGAACAGCCCCAGCATTTT
TRBJ1-3 . . TRBV4-2 18 CASSQEPGAGTSGNTIYF TGTGCCAGCAGCCAAGAACCAGGGGCAGGGACCTCTGGAAACACCATATATTTT
TRBJ2-3 TRBD1 . TRBV5-7 17 CASSLGVGQGATDTQYF TGTGCCAGCAGCTTGGGGGTAGGACAGGGGGCTACAGATACGCAGTATTTT
TRBJ1-1 . . TRBV7-9 11 CASSLNTEAFF TGTGCCAGCAGCTTGAACACTGAAGCTTTCTTT
TRBJ1-2 . . TRBV27 13 CASSLRGNYGYTF TGTGCCAGCAGTCTCAGGGGTAACTATGGCTACACCTTC
TRBJ1-2 TRBD1 . TRBV5-1 16 CASSSEPGQGYHGYTF TGCGCCAGCAGCTCAGAACCGGGACAGGGGTATCATGGCTACACCTTC
TRBJ2-1 TRBD2 . TRBV5-5 15 CASSSRLAGVNEQFF TGTGCCAGCAGCAGTAGACTAGCGGGAGTGAATGAGCAGTTCTTC
TRBJ2-2 TRBD2 . TRBV27 17 CASSLKTSGTNTGELFF TGTGCCAGCAGTTTAAAGACTAGCGGGACCAACACCGGGGAGCTGTTTTTT
TRBJ1-5 TRBD1 once TRBV6-5 15 CASSPGQARNQPQHF TGTGCCAGCAGTCCTGGACAGGCCCGCAATCAGCCCCAGCATTTT
TRBJ1-1 . . TRBV10-3 16 CAISTGSAEMNTEAFF TGTGCCATCAGTACCGGTTCCGCAGAGATGAACACTGAAGCTTTCTTT
TRBJ2-7 . . TRBV7-9 14 CASSLSPARDEQYF TGTGCCAGCAGCTTATCCCCCGCGAGGGACGAGCAGTACTTC
TRBJ1-2 . . TRBV28 14 CASSSGRVGYGYTF TGTGCCAGCAGTTCGGGCAGGGTTGGCTATGGCTACACCTTC
TRBJ2-2 . . TRBV19 14 CASSTQGNTGELFF TGTGCCAGTAGTACGCAGGGAAACACCGGGGAGCTGTTTTTT
TRBJ2-6 . . TRBV15 16 CATKVLEGAGANVLTF TGTGCCACCAAGGTCTTAGAGGGGGCTGGGGCCAACGTCCTGACTTTC
TRBJ2-1 TRBD2 . TRBV11-3 14 CASSWDSGSNEQFF TGTGCCAGCAGCTGGGATAGCGGGAGTAATGAGCAGTTCTTC
TRBJ2-3 . . TRBV27 13 CASSHRPTDTQYF TGTGCCAGCAGTCACAGACCCACAGATACGCAGTATTTT
TRBJ1-4 . . TRBV5-1 14 CASSLPDASEKLFF TGCGCCAGCAGCTTGCCCGACGCATCAGAAAAACTGTTTTTT
TRBJ2-3 . . TRBV28 17 CASSTPTRGYGTDTQYF TGTGCCAGCAGTACCCCCACCAGGGGTTATGGCACAGATACGCAGTATTTT
TRBJ1-5 . . TRBV16 16 CASSQSRGVSNQPQHF TGTGCCAGCAGCCAATCCCGAGGGGTTAGCAATCAGCCCCAGCATTTT
TRBJ2-7 . . TRBV6-6 15 CASSYSPGNSYEQYF TGTGCCAGCAGTTACTCTCCGGGCAACTCCTACGAGCAGTACTTC
TRBJ1-3 TRBD1 . TRBV5-6 17 CASSSRWDSLMVDTIYF TGTGCCAGCAGCTCTCGATGGGACAGCCTAATGGTAGACACCATATATTTT
TRBJ1-4 TRBD1 . TRBV4-1 17 CASSQDLQGAANEKLFF TGCGCCAGCAGCCAAGATCTACAGGGGGCGGCTAATGAAAAACTGTTTTTT
TRBJ2-2 TRBD1 . TRBV6-6 16 CASRSKGTGGTGELFF TGTGCCAGCAGGTCTAAAGGGACAGGGGGGACCGGGGAGCTGTTTTTT
TRBJ2-2 . . TRBV5-6 17 CASSLPGASLNTGELFF TGTGCCAGCAGCTTGCCAGGGGCTTCTTTAAACACCGGGGAGCTGTTTTTT
TRBJ2-5 TRBD2 . TRBV29-1 13 CSGTSGAQETQYF TGCAGTGGGACTAGCGGGGCTCAAGAGACCCAGTACTTC
TRBJ2-3 TRBD1 once TRBV7-3 16 CASSPGAGTEVDTQYF TGTGCCAGCAGCCCCGGGGCCGGGACAGAGGTAGATACGCAGTATTTT
TRBJ2-7 . . TRBV27 13 CASRAATSYEQYF TGTGCCAGCCGAGCAGCGACCTCCTACGAGCAGTACTTC
TRBJ2-1 TRBD2 . TRBV28 15 CASTLGLAGEGEQFF TGTGCCAGCACCTTAGGGCTAGCGGGAGAGGGTGAGCAGTTCTTC
TRBJ1-5 TRBD1 . TRBV6-5 13 CATHGTGNQPQHF TGTGCCACACACGGGACAGGGAATCAGCCCCAGCATTTT
TRBJ2-7 . few TRBV5-4 13 CASSLAPGYEQYF TGTGCCAGCAGCTTGGCCCCGGGCTACGAGCAGTACTTC
TRBJ2-3 . few TRBV21-1 15 CASSKEPASTDTQYF TGTGCCAGCAGCAAAGAGCCGGCTAGCACAGATACGCAGTATTTT